This TCR beta chain was found in a study of PD-1 blockade in classical Hodgkin lymphoma (dated by TCRdb to between 2020 and 2021). Background for the entire study: Nivolumab dosing was 3 mg/kg intravenously every 2 weeks, continuing until either disease progression or unacceptable toxicity. To define a peripheral blood immune signature of response to PD-1 blockade in classical Hodgkin lymphoma, the study combined TCR beta sequencing with CyTOF.

This sample's time point label indicates: cycle 1 day 1 (C1D1), immediately before nivolumab initiation. Every trial patient had relapsed following autologous stem cell transplantation, and prior brentuximab vedotin exposure was what differed among cohorts A, B and C. The trial cohort was composed of 55 to 65 patients with relapsed/refractory classical Hodgkin lymphoma, for whom complete response, partial response or progressive disease was recorded as best overall response. Single-agent nivolumab was administered to trial patients in the multi-cohort phase II CheckMate 205 trial. An independent review committee assessed best overall response by applying the 2007 International Working Group response criteria. PBMCs from the trial were collected at three points: immediately before nivolumab initiation (C1D1), and during therapy at cycle 2 day 1 and cycle 4 day 1. Peripheral blood was collected in 8 mL Vacutainer Cell Preparation Tubes, from which PBMCs were isolated by centrifugation and then cryopreserved.

General study outcomes and caveats: Trial patients with a complete response had baseline diversity similar to that of newly diagnosed patients, while partial responders and progressors had significantly lower diversity. The study was limited to a single clinical trial cohort, and causes of repertoire differences, possibly disease activity or prior therapy, remained undefined. Patients starting nivolumab less than 1 year after ASCT had lower diversity and were excluded from later analyses to avoid confounding by immune reconstitution. CD4+ but not CD8+ TCR diversity rose significantly by C4D1 (p=0.0027 vs p=0.16), most apparent in complete responders (p=0.02). Baseline TCR diversity was reported as lower in newly diagnosed patients than in healthy donors, and lower still in relapsed/refractory patients.

The Qiagen DNeasy kit was used to extract genomic DNA from unsorted PBMCs and from the negatively selected CD4+ and CD8+ fractions. TCR beta CDR3 regions were subjected to amplification by immunoSEQ multiplex PCR with primers that anneal to V and J segments. A synthetic immune receptor repertoire was used to minimize amplification bias, and remaining bias was computationally removed after sequencing. As for the authors' bioinformatics: Repertoire diversity was quantified as the Shannon entropy index using custom Python scripts. Unsorted, CD4+ and CD8+ repertoires were examined separately, except in combined analyses, for which CD4+ and CD8+ sequences were merged in silico. A clone was considered expanded if an increase in frequency of at least 2-fold after treatment relative to C1D1 was found, and a pseudocount of 0.5 was applied to clones undetected at baseline. Singleton clones were defined as clones with 0 or 1 copy at C1D1, and non-singleton clones were defined as clones with 2 or more copies. Clones expanded in unsorted samples were annotated as CD4+, CD8+ or unknown by matching protein sequences in sorted samples from the same patient. Wilcoxon tests on paired samples were used to test diversity changes from C1D1 to C4D1. The immuneACCESS repertoire file appears here via TCRdb, limited to in-frame rearrangements. These files lack a portion of the clones; in checked studies, under half of the deficit traces to unresolved V genes, and the cause of the others is not known. D and trimming come from the DNA, and the V and J calls and clone size come from that table. Within this sample are tens of thousands of clones, with about 92% of them counted one time only. Of the sample, 6.5% to 8% is held by the ten largest clones.

According to the germline V gene, CDR1 reads SGHTA and CDR2 reads FQGTGA. V is pared back by 3 bases and J by 4 bases, with 12 bases lying between the germline termini. Measured from the cysteine to the phenylalanine, the CDR3 is 15 residues long. This entry keeps only the CDR3 DNA: 45 bases, framed from base 1. A remark on this clone: This receptor's antigen is unknown. Base qualities are not provided; no much larger clone lies one nucleotide away.

Recombination connected TRBV7-3 to TRBJ2-2; the D segment cannot be called with confidence. This sequence originates from a human donor with classical Hodgkin lymphoma. The sample here was peripheral blood mononuclear cells (PBMCs), taken at baseline. CDR3 loop: CASSFFPGTTGELFF. The sequence in DNA is TGTGCCAGCAGCTTCTTTCCGGGCACCACCGGGGAGCTGTTTTTT.